Below, 3 T cell receptor beta chains from the same sample are listed, as sequenced in a study of T cells after yellow fever vaccination. MiXCR, run by TCRdb on the 5' RACE reads, gives a single entry per CDR3 protein. The sample consists of 550,000 or so distinct CDR3 sequences, 15% to 20% of them appearing once. The sequences come from PBMCs, collected 15 days after the yellow fever booster vaccination. The receptors shown here come from a man aged 25-40 years who received the YFV17D yellow fever vaccine.

This clonotype has just a few counts. The genes are TRBV5-5 and TRBJ2-7; D not certain. From germline, CDR1 is SGHKS and CDR2 YYEKEE (reference sequence). V lost 1 base and J 0 bases, leaving 8 bases between the germline ends. The CDR3 loop spans 14 amino acids. Written as DNA, the CDR3 is TGTGCCAGCAGCTTGTTACTAACCTCCTACGAGCAGTACTTC. Protein sequence: CASSLLLTSYEQYF.

The rearrangement joins TRBV11-2 to TRBJ2-1; D is perhaps TRBD1 (5 bases). The germline V gene encodes CDR1 SGHAT and CDR2 FQNNGV. Trimming took off 1 base at V and 6 bases at J, with 7 bases between the two ends. The CDR3 has 13 residues. The CDR3 coding sequence is TGTGCCAGCAGCTTAGTGGGGCCCAATGAGCAGTTCTTC. As protein: CASSLVGPNEQFF.

The rearrangement joins TRBV4-2 to TRBJ1-5; 9 nucleotides match TRBD1. Germline V gives CDR1 LGHNA, CDR2 YNFKEQ. The V gene end was trimmed by 4 bases and the J gene end by 9 bases; junction bases not matched to a gene: 10. The CDR3 totals 15 residues. For the CDR3, the DNA is TGTGCCAGCAGCCTCTCACCGACAGGGGGACCGCCCCAGCATTTT. Its translation is CASSLSPTGGPPQHF.